Sequencing of this T cell receptor beta chain was carried out in a study of CD4+ T cells in melanoma. Germline V gene data show CDR1 as LNHDA and CDR2 as SQIVND (reference sequence). CDR3 length: 14 residues. The V end was cut by 0 bases, the J end by 2 bases, with 7 bases between. Generated by immunoSEQ multiplex PCR, the TCRdb table keeps only in-frame clones and is missing some. The sample shows 20,000 to 25,000 clones, over 75% of them seen only once. V usage is TRBV19 and J usage is TRBJ2-5, with D maybe TRBD2 (6 bases). The receptor comes from a human donor with melanoma. Material for sequencing was cells from a culture (not recorded whether cultured in vitro). This chain's CDR3 is CASSIDRGQETQYF. CDR3 coding DNA: TGTGCCAGTAGTATAGATCGGGGGCAAGAGACCCAGTACTTC.